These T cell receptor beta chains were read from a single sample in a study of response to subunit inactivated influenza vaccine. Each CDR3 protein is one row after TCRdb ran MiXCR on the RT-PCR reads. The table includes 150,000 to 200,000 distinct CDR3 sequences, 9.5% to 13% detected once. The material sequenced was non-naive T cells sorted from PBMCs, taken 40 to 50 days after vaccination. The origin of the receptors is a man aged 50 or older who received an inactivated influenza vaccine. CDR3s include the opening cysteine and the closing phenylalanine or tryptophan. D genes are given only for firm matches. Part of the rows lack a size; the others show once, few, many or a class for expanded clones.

CDR3: CASCLDSGCYEQYF
DNA: TGTGCCAGCTGCCTAGATTCGGGGTGCTACGAGCAGTACTTC
J: TRBJ2-7
V: TRBV6-5
size: many
D: .

CDR3: CASSHGDRGESDTQYF
DNA: TGCGCCAGCAGCCACGGCGACAGGGGCGAATCAGATACGCAGTATTTT
J: TRBJ2-3
V: TRBV5-1
size: many
D: TRBD1

CDR3: CASSTLTGGVLRLQYF
DNA: TGTGCCAGCAGCACACTAACAGGGGGGGTCCTACGATTGCAGTACTTC
J: TRBJ2-7
V: TRBV11-2
size: many
D: .

CDR3: CASSLIFRDSPLHF
DNA: TGTGCCAGCAGCTTAATATTCAGAGATTCACCCCTCCACTTT
J: TRBJ1-6
V: TRBV7-2
size: few
D: .

CDR3: CASSPKAGTAYEQYF
DNA: TGCGCCAGCAGCCCAAAAGCGGGGACTGCCTACGAGCAGTACTTC
J: TRBJ2-7
V: TRBV5-1
size: .
D: TRBD2

CDR3: CASSPRVYGETQYF
DNA: TGTGCCAGCAGCCCTAGGGTCTACGGGGAGACCCAGTACTTC
J: TRBJ2-5
V: TRBV27
size: few
D: .

CDR3: CASSLAPGANTGELFF
DNA: TGCGCCAGCAGCTTGGCTCCAGGGGCGAATACCGGGGAGCTGTTTTTT
J: TRBJ2-2
V: TRBV5-1
size: many
D: .

CDR3: CASGRGEGNEQFF
DNA: TGCGCCAGCGGGCGGGGGGAGGGGAATGAGCAGTTCTTC
J: TRBJ2-1
V: TRBV4-1
size: .
D: TRBD2

CDR3: CSARMDRTYGYTF
DNA: TGCAGTGCTAGGATGGACCGCACATATGGCTACACCTTC
J: TRBJ1-2
V: TRBV20-1
size: .
D: .

CDR3: CASKTLLGRSYEQYF
DNA: TGTGCCAGCAAAACACTCCTTGGTCGGTCTTACGAGCAGTACTTC
J: TRBJ2-7
V: TRBV28
size: few
D: .

CDR3: CASSLYTASDTYEQYF
DNA: TGTGCCAGCAGCTTGTACACCGCTAGTGATACCTACGAGCAGTACTTC
J: TRBJ2-7
V: TRBV5-5
size: few
D: .

CDR3: CASSQDPSGLAYEQYF
DNA: TGTGCCAGCAGCCAAGATCCCTCGGGGCTCGCCTACGAGCAGTACTTC
J: TRBJ2-7
V: TRBV3-1
size: .
D: .

CDR3: CASSRSRDSTTNEKLFF
DNA: TGCGCCAGCAGCAGGTCACGGGACAGCACAACTAATGAAAAACTGTTTTTT
J: TRBJ1-4
V: TRBV5-1
size: many
D: TRBD1

CDR3: CASSVGQGRTTEAFF
DNA: TGTGCCAGTAGTGTCGGACAGGGGAGGACCACTGAAGCTTTCTTT
J: TRBJ1-1
V: TRBV19
size: .
D: TRBD1

CDR3: CASSLALASREQYF
DNA: TGTGCCAGCAGCTTAGCCCTTGCAAGCCGGGAGCAGTACTTC
J: TRBJ2-7
V: TRBV11-2
size: many
D: .

CDR3: CASSYGLAGGLNEQFF
DNA: TGTGCCAGCAGTTACGGACTAGCGGGAGGGCTGAATGAGCAGTTCTTC
J: TRBJ2-1
V: TRBV6-2/TRBV6-3
size: .
D: TRBD2

CDR3: CASSVAVTGELFF
DNA: TGTGCCAGTAGTGTGGCGGTTACCGGGGAGCTGTTTTTT
J: TRBJ2-2
V: TRBV19
size: .
D: .